This T cell receptor (beta chain) is from a study of a mutant IDH1 vaccine in newly diagnosed glioma. On this clone itself: Its antigen is unidentified.

Time point noted: week 5, during vaccination. Each dose of the vaccine consisted of 300 ug of mutant IDH1 20-mer peptide, with topical imiquimod. The method was immunoSEQ multiplex PCR; TCRdb's version includes in-frame clones alone and lacks a portion of them. The sample has about 53,000 clones, approximately 80% seen once. Germline V gene data show CDR1 as SGHTA and CDR2 as FQGNSA. This CDR3 region has 17 residues. The V segment lost 4 bases and the J segment 0 bases; nucleotides outside the gene matches: 9. Material: PBMCs, obtained from a glioma patient whose treatment included an IDH1 peptide vaccine. This chain links TRBV7-2 with TRBJ2-3, with 8 bases that match TRBD2. The source of this sequence is a woman between 18 and 29 years old with glioma. Some clones in this sample may be carry-over from other donors' samples. For the CDR3, the DNA is TGTGCCAGCAGCTCCCCCATAAGCGGGGGTAGCACAGATACGCAGTATTTT. This sequence encodes CASSSPISGGSTDTQYF.